This T cell receptor beta chain was found in a study of cytomegalovirus exposure and HLA in healthy donors. Broader study findings: Rarity characterized most TCR sequences, yet some public TCRs appeared in many donors. Cytomegalovirus association was listed for about 150 TCR beta chains. Within the 120 validation repertoires, first-cohort TCR clusters tended to co-occur, according to a later analysis.

This CDR3 comprises 12 residues. Germline loops: CDR1 SGHNT, CDR2 YYREEE (reference sequence). V was pared by 0 bases and J by 9 bases, with 7 bases between. Comment on this clone: Its target is unknown.

Only in-frame clones appear in the TCRdb table, and some are missing; sequencing was by immunoSEQ multiplex PCR. The sample lists 130,000 or so clones; roughly 87% were seen once. This receptor was obtained from a woman younger than 30 in good health and CMV-seropositive. Sequencing was performed on PBMCs. This chain joins TRBV5-4 and TRBJ2-1; D is possibly TRBD2 (5 bases). The CDR3 region has the DNA TGTGCCAGCAGCTTGGGGGGAGTTGAGCAGTTCTTC. Translating gives CASSLGGVEQFF. The whole variable domain, remainder taken from reference TRBV5-4 and TRBJ2-1, is ETGVTQSPTHLIKTRGQQVTLRCSSQSGHNTVSWYQQALGQGPQFIFQYYREEENGRGNFPPRFSGLQFPNYSSELNVNALELDDSALYLCASSLGGVEQFFGPGTRLTVL.